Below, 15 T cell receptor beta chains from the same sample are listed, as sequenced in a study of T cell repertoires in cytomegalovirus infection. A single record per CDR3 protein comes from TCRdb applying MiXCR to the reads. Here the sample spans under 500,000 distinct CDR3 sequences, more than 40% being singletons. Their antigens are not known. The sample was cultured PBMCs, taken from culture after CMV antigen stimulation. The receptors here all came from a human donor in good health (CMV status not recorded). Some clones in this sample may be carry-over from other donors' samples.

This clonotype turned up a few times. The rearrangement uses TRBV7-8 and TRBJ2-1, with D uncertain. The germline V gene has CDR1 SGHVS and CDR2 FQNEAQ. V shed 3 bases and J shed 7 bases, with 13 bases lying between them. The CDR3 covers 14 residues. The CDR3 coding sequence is TGTGCCAGCAGCTTGGCAGGTTTCGGAAATGAGCAGTTCTTC. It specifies CASSLAGFGNEQFF.

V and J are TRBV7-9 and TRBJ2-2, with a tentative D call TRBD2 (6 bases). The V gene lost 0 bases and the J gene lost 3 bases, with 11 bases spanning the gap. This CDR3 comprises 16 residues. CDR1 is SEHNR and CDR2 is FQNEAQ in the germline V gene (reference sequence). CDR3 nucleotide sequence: TGTGCCAGCAGCTTAGCGCCTCGGGGGTACACCGGGGAGCTGTTTTTT. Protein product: CASSLAPRGYTGELFF.

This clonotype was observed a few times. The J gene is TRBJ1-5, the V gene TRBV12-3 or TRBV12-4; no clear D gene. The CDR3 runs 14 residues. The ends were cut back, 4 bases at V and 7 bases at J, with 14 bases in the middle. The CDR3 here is CASSYAGFRQPQHF. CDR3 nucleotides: TGTGCCAGCAGTTATGCGGGATTTCGGCAGCCCCAGCATTTT.

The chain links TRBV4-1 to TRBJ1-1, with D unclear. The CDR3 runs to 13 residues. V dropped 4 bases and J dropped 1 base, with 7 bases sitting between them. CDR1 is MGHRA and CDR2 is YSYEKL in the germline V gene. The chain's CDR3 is CASSRRENTEAFF. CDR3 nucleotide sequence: TGCGCCAGCAGCCGGAGGGAGAACACTGAAGCTTTCTTT.

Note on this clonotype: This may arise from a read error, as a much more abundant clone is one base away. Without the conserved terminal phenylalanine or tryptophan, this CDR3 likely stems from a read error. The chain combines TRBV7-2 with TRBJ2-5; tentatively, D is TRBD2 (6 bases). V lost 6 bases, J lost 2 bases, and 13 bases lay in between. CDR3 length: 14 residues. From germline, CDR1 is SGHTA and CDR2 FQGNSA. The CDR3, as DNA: TGTGCCAGCAGAGAACCGGGACTTCAAGAGACCCAGTACGTC. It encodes CASREPGLQETQYV.

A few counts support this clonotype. CDR3 protein: CASGGTETSGKINTGELFF. The CDR3 nucleotides are TGTGCCAGCGGGGGAACCGAGACTAGCGGGAAAATCAACACCGGGGAGCTGTTTTTT. The rearrangement links TRBV7-9 to TRBJ2-2; 11 bases fit TRBD2. This CDR3 has 19 amino acids. J gave up 2 bases and V 8 bases, and 16 bases lay outside the gene matches. Looked up from germline, CDR1 is SEHNR and CDR2 is FQNEAQ (reference sequence).

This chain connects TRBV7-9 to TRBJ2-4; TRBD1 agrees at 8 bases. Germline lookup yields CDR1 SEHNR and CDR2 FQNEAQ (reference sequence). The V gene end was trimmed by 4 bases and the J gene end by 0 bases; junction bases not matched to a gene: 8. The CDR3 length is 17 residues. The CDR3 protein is CASSYRDRGVAKNIQYF. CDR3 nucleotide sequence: TGTGCCAGCAGCTACCGTGACAGGGGTGTAGCCAAAAACATTCAGTACTTC.

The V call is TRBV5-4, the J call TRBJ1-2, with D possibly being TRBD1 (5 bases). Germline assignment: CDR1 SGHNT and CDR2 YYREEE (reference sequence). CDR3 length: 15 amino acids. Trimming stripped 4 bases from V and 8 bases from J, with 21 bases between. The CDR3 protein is CASSLTGRVADGYTF. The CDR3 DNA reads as TGTGCCAGCAGCCTCACCGGCAGGGTGGCCGACGGCTACACCTTC.

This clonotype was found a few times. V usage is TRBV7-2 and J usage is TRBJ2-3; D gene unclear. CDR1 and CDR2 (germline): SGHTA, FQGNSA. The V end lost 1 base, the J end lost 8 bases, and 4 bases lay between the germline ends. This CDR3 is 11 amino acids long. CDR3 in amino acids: CASSLVGTQYF. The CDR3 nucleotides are TGTGCCAGCAGCTTAGTTGGTACGCAGTATTTT. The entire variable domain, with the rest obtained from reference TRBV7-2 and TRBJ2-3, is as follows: GAGVSQSPSNKVTEKGKDVELRCDPISGHTALYWYRQSLGQGLEFLIYFQGNSAPDKSGLPSDRFSAERTGGSVSTLTIQRTQQEDSAVYLCASSLVGTQYFGPGTRLTVL.

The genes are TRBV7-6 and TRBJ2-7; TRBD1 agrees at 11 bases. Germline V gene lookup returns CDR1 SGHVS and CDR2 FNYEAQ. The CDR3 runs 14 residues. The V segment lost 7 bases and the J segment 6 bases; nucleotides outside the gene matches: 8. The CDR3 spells CASNPRTGGAEQYF. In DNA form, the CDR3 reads TGTGCCAGCAACCCCCGGACAGGGGGCGCCGAGCAGTACTTC.

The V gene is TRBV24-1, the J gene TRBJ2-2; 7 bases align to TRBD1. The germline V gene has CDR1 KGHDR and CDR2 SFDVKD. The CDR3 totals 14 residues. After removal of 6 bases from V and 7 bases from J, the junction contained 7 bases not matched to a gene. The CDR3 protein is CATSSGGEGGELFF. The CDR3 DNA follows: TGTGCCACCAGTTCAGGGGGAGAGGGCGGGGAGCTGTTTTTT.

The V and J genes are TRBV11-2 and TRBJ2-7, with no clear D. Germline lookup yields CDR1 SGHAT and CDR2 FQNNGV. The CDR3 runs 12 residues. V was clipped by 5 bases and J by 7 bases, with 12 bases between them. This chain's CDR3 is CASSPRMGEQYF. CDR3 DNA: TGTGCCAGCAGCCCTAGAATGGGGGAGCAGTACTTC.

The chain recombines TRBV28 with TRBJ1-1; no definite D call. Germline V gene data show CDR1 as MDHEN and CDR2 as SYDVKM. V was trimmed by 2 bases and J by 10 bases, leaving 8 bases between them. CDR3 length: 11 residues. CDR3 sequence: CASSLGRGAFF. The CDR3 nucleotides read TGTGCCAGCAGTTTAGGCCGGGGAGCTTTCTTT.

DNA for the CDR3: TGTGCCAGCAGCCCTTCGGGGACCCAAGAGACCCAGTACTTC. Its translation is CASSPSGTQETQYF. This sequence joins TRBV11-2 and TRBJ2-5; D tentatively fits TRBD1 or TRBD2 (5 bases each). CDR1 and CDR2 (germline): SGHAT, FQNNGV. The CDR3 covers 14 residues. The ends were cut back, 5 bases at V and 1 base at J, with 11 bases in the middle.

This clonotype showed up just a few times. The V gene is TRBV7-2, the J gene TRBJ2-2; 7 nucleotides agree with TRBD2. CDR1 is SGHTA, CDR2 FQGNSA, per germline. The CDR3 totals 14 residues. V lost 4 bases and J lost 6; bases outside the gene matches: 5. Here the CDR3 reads CASSSGLLPGELFF. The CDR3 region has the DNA TGTGCCAGCAGCTCGGGACTACTTCCCGGGGAGCTGTTTTTT.